This T cell receptor beta chain was obtained from a study of siplizumab effects on memory and regulatory T cells. Findings and limits, study-wide: Suppressive capability of dividing Tregs from siplizumab cultures went unverified. Few alloreactive clones mapped to unstimulated subsets.

For this clone: Antigen unknown.

Roughly 100,000 TCR templates were assayed per sample. Measured with immunoSEQ multiplex PCR; TCRdb has only the in-frame clones, and not every one. The table includes under 140,000 clones, 80% to 95% detected once. The CDR3 is 14 residues long. Germline V gene lookup returns CDR1 SGHRS and CDR2 YFSETQ. J was trimmed by 0 bases and V by 7 bases; bases with no gene match: 4. This sequence originates from a human donor in good health. This rearrangement joins TRBV5-1 to TRBJ2-3; TRBD1 aligns across 8 bases. The sequencing input was CD4+ T cells sorted from blood. The CDR3 coding sequence is TGCGCCAGCGGCGGACAGGGAAGCACAGATACGCAGTATTTT. Amino acid sequence: CASGGQGSTDTQYF.